The text below deals with one T cell receptor beta chain. Its target is not known. Unmatched junction bases numbered 9, after V lost 1 base and J lost 6 bases. Germline values: CDR1 MGHRA, CDR2 YSYEKL. This CDR3 is built from 16 residues. Isolated RNA was reverse transcribed in full, so expressed TCRB transcripts were sequenced. Generated by immunoSEQ multiplex PCR, the TCRdb table keeps only in-frame clones and is missing some. The sample holds more than 300,000 clones, roughly 12% seen once. This entry belongs to a study of beta chain features in type 1 diabetes. Findings and caveats of the study: The study found moderately but significantly shorter TCRB CDR3s in all four CD4+ subsets of Type 1 diabetes patients.

This rearrangement joins TRBV4-1 to TRBJ2-7, with 10 bases matching TRBD1. The receptor comes from a man younger than 35 in good health. The sample consisted of naive CD4+ T cells from blood. Written as DNA, the CDR3 is TGCGCCAGCAGCCAAGTCGGGCGGGACAGGGGAACCGAGCAGTACTTC. Translated: CASSQVGRDRGTEQYF.